Presented here are 24 T cell receptor beta chains from one specimen sequenced in a study of siplizumab effects on memory and regulatory T cells. The data were produced by immunoSEQ multiplex PCR, yet TCRdb's version contains in-frame clones alone and is incomplete. The table records 75,000 to 100,000 clones, approximately 93% of them present only once. Sequences were obtained from non-Treg CD4+ T cells sorted from blood. These receptors were collected from a human donor in good health.

The V call is TRBV4-1, the J call TRBJ2-7, with D tentatively TRBD2 (5 bases). The CDR3 loop spans 17 amino acids. Per germline, CDR1 MGHRA and CDR2 YSYEKL. Trimming removed 0 bases at V and 7 bases at J, with 22 bases between. The CDR3 DNA sequence: TGCGCCAGCAGCCAAGATCTAGGGATTACCCCCACTAGGGAGCAGTACTTC. Protein product: CASSQDLGITPTREQYF.

CDR3 amino acids: CASSGIGGLPFYYEQYF. In DNA form, the CDR3 reads TGTGCCAGCAGCGGAATCGGGGGACTCCCCTTTTACTACGAGCAGTACTTC. This chain links TRBV11-3 with TRBJ2-7, with D tentatively TRBD2 (6 bases). This CDR3 is 17 amino acids long. Trimming left V 5 bases short and J 3 bases short, with 23 bases between. Germline V gene lookup returns CDR1 SGHNT and CDR2 YENEEA.

The chain couples TRBV6-5 to TRBJ1-1; D not certain. This CDR3 has 13 amino acids. Germline CDR1 reads MNHEY; CDR2 reads SVGAGI. V was trimmed by 10 bases and J by 0 bases, leaving 12 bases between them. CDR3 loop: CAISDGMNTEAFF. The CDR3 bases are TGTGCCATCTCGGATGGGATGAACACTGAAGCTTTCTTT.

The chain couples TRBV5-5 to TRBJ2-1; 7 bases match TRBD1. This CDR3 comprises 14 residues. The germline CDR1 and CDR2 sequences are SGHKS and YYEKEE (reference sequence). V lost 5 bases, J lost 8 bases, and 10 bases stayed unmatched. CDR3 in amino acids: CASSPVQGMYEQFF. CDR3 nucleotide sequence: TGTGCCAGCAGTCCAGTACAGGGGATGTATGAGCAGTTCTTC.

The chain employs TRBV11-3 and TRBJ2-7; 8 bases are a match to TRBD2. CDR1 is SGHNT and CDR2 is YENEEA in the germline V gene. The length of the CDR3 is 16 residues. V gave up 3 bases and J gave up 3 bases; unmatched junction bases: 10. The CDR3 DNA reads TGTGCCAGCAGCTTTGGGGGCAGGCGGGAGGACTACGAGCAGTACTTC. Its translation: CASSFGGRREDYEQYF.

The genes are TRBV6-5 and TRBJ2-2; D might be TRBD1 (6 bases). V was shortened by 1 base and J by 10 bases, with 19 bases between the two germline ends. The CDR3 contains 16 residues. Germline loops: CDR1 MNHEY, CDR2 SVGAGI. The CDR3 DNA follows: TGTGCCAGCAGTTACTACAGGGACCGCCCGAACAAGGAGCTGTTTTTT. Protein product: CASSYYRDRPNKELFF.

The rearrangement links TRBV6-5 to TRBJ2-7; D is unclear. Germline CDR1 reads MNHEY; CDR2 reads SVGAGI. There are 13 residues in the CDR3. Trimming took 5 bases from V and 3 from J, leaving 11 bases between them. CDR3 in amino acids: CASSPGADYEQYF. The CDR3 DNA follows: TGTGCCAGCAGTCCCGGAGCCGACTACGAGCAGTACTTC.

This chain joins TRBV6-6 and TRBJ2-5; D ambiguous. The V end was cut by 5 bases, the J end by 1 base, with 2 bases between. The length of the CDR3 is 11 residues. Germline lookup yields CDR1 MNHNY and CDR2 SVGAGI (reference sequence). CDR3 loop: CASSLQETQYF. DNA of the CDR3: TGTGCCAGCAGTCTCCAAGAGACCCAGTACTTC.

The genes are TRBV30 and TRBJ1-2, with D unclear. V was cut by 0 bases and J by 4 bases, with 12 bases left in between. CDR1 and CDR2 (germline): GTSNPN, SVGIG (reference sequence). This CDR3 is 14 amino acids long. The CDR3 nucleotides read TGTGCCTGGAGTGTACTCGAGGGTAGCTATGGCTACACCTTC. The encoded protein is CAWSVLEGSYGYTF. Variable domain in full (rest from reference TRBV30 and TRBJ1-2): SQTIHQWPATLVQPVGSPLSLECTVEGTSNPNLYWYRQAAGRGLQLLFYSVGIGQISSEVPQNLSASRPQDRQFILSSKKLLLSDSGFYLCAWSVLEGSYGYTFGSGTRLTVV.

The sample holds one count of this clone. This chain links TRBV29-1 with TRBJ2-3; D not certain. V lost 3 bases, J lost 3 bases, and 7 bases lay in between. The germline gives CDR1 SQVTM, CDR2 ANQGSEA. This CDR3 has 12 residues. CDR3 sequence: CSVEVATDTQYF. The CDR3 nucleotides read TGCAGCGTTGAGGTTGCGACAGATACGCAGTATTTT.

The V call is TRBV27, the J call TRBJ2-7, with D maybe TRBD1 (5 bases). The V gene lost 3 bases and the J gene lost 2 bases, with 14 bases spanning the gap. The CDR3 totals 15 residues. Germline CDR1 and CDR2: MNHEY and SMNVEV (reference sequence). The CDR3 here is CASSLKWGPTYEQYF. The CDR3 nucleotides are TGTGCCAGCAGTTTGAAATGGGGCCCTACCTACGAGCAGTACTTC.

This clone appeared a few times. This chain joins TRBV29-1 and TRBJ1-1, with 11 bases fitting TRBD1. The CDR3 runs to 13 residues. Germline CDR1 and CDR2: SQVTM and ANQGSEA. The CDR3 nucleotides are TGCAGTGCGGAAGGACAGGGGGCAACTGAAGCTTTCTTT. It is translated as CSAEGQGATEAFF.

The V call is TRBV11-3, the J call TRBJ2-3, with 7 bases matching TRBD2. The CDR3 consists of 15 residues. Unmatched junction bases numbered 8, after V lost 5 bases and J lost 3 bases. The germline gives CDR1 SGHNT, CDR2 YENEEA. This chain's CDR3 is CASSPGGGPTDTQYF. As DNA, the CDR3 is TGTGCCAGCAGCCCGGGGGGAGGGCCAACAGATACGCAGTATTTT.

This clone appeared once. V is TRBV9 and J is TRBJ2-1, with 7 positions matching TRBD2. Trimming at V came to 0 bases and at J to 4 bases, leaving 4 bases not matched to a gene. The CDR3 covers 15 residues. From germline, CDR1 is SGDLS and CDR2 YYNGEE. The CDR3 protein is CASSVELAQYNEQFF. In DNA form, the CDR3 reads TGTGCCAGCAGCGTAGAACTAGCGCAATACAATGAGCAGTTCTTC.

The chain couples TRBV6-5 to TRBJ1-6; 10 bases are shared with TRBD1. The CDR3 spans 15 residues. CDR1 is MNHEY and CDR2 is SVGAGI in the germline V gene. The junction had 9 bases not matched to a gene; V was cut back by 6 bases and J by 10 bases. The CDR3 DNA sequence: TGTGCCAGCAGATACGGACAGGGGGTTTACTCACCCCTCCACTTT. Protein sequence: CASRYGQGVYSPLHF.

The chain combines TRBV7-3 with TRBJ2-3; 10 nucleotides match TRBD1. The junction had 1 base not matched to a gene; V was cut back by 2 bases and J by 2 bases. This CDR3 has 15 residues. Germline V lookup: CDR1 SGHTA, CDR2 FQGTGA. CDR3 residues: CASSLGTGVTDTQYF. CDR3 nucleotides: TGTGCCAGCAGCTTAGGGACAGGGGTCACAGATACGCAGTATTTT.

The chain recombines TRBV4-2 with TRBJ2-4; no firm D call. This CDR3 comprises 16 residues. The germline CDR1 and CDR2 sequences are LGHNA and YNFKEQ. Trimming removed 0 bases from V and 0 bases from J, with 9 bases in between. The CDR3 DNA is TGTGCCAGCAGCCAAGAACAGACGGTAGCCAAAAACATTCAGTACTTC. This encodes CASSQEQTVAKNIQYF.

The sample holds one count of this clone. The chain uses TRBV4-1 and TRBJ2-1, with TRBD2 matching over 7 bases. The CDR3 is 17 residues long. Germline assignment: CDR1 MGHRA and CDR2 YSYEKL. After removal of 0 bases from V and 4 bases from J, the junction contained 9 bases not matched to a gene. CDR3 sequence reads: CASSQEGVASGYNEQFF. The CDR3, as DNA: TGCGCCAGCAGCCAAGAAGGGGTGGCTAGCGGATACAATGAGCAGTTCTTC.

The chain recombines TRBV19 with TRBJ1-1; no reliable D call. The V gene lost 3 bases and the J gene lost 1 base, with 18 bases spanning the gap. The CDR3 is 17 amino acids. Per the germline V gene, CDR1 is LNHDA and CDR2 is SQIVND (reference sequence). CDR3: CASSIAHNRQWNTEAFF. CDR3 DNA: TGTGCCAGTAGTATCGCCCATAACAGACAATGGAACACTGAAGCTTTCTTT.

The genes are TRBV7-2 and TRBJ1-1, with TRBD1 identical over 7 bases. The CDR3 has 15 residues. CDR1 and CDR2 (germline): SGHTA, FQGNSA. With V trimmed by 0 bases and J by 3 bases, 4 bases remained unmatched. The CDR3, as DNA: TGTGCCAGCAGCTTAGCCCCGGGACAGCACACTGAAGCTTTCTTT. It is translated as CASSLAPGQHTEAFF.

The chain uses TRBV14 and TRBJ2-5, with TRBD2 identical over 14 bases. CDR3 size: 19 residues. Germline CDR1 reads SGHDN; CDR2 reads FVKESK. Trimming removed 4 bases from V and 1 base from J; junction bases left unmatched: 11. CDR3 DNA: TGTGCCAGCAGCCCCCATGGTGGACTAGCGGGGGGCCTCCAAGAGACCCAGTACTTC. As protein: CASSPHGGLAGGLQETQYF.

The V call is TRBV19, the J call TRBJ1-3, with D maybe TRBD1 (6 bases). Trimming pared 9 bases from V and 5 bases from J, leaving 14 bases between. The CDR3 has 13 residues. CDR1 and CDR2 from the germline V gene are LNHDA and SQIVND (reference sequence). The CDR3 DNA reads TGTGCCAGCAGGGAGGGGGGGCGAAACACCATATATTTT. Protein sequence: CASREGGRNTIYF.

The genes are TRBV19 and TRBJ1-1; D uncertain. Per the germline V gene, CDR1 is LNHDA and CDR2 is SQIVND (reference sequence). V lost 7 bases to trimming and J lost 7 bases, with 16 bases between them. The CDR3 contains 13 residues. The CDR3 region is CASTLTLLGEAFF. DNA for the CDR3: TGTGCCAGTACCCTAACTCTCTTGGGTGAAGCTTTCTTT.

This rearrangement joins TRBV14 to TRBJ2-1; D is unclear. Germline loops: CDR1 SGHDN, CDR2 FVKESK. The CDR3 consists of 15 residues. Trimming pared 3 bases from V and 0 bases from J, leaving 9 bases between. The CDR3 bases are TGTGCCAGCAGCCACCTGACCCGCTCCTACAATGAGCAGTTCTTC. Residues: CASSHLTRSYNEQFF.